This record concerns one T cell receptor beta chain sequence. As yet, its antigen is unknown. CD45RO-negative, CCR7-selected cells formed the naive CD8 fraction, which excluded terminally differentiated effector memory CD45RA+ cells. The data stem from a study of shared clonotypes between healthy human individuals. Findings and limits, study-wide: Four donors had around 5.2% of their naive CD4 clonotypes in common. Non-shared clonotypes showed lower generation probabilities than clonotypes common to all four donors.

Repertoires were generated with immunoSEQ multiplex PCR, while TCRdb's copy carries only in-frame clones and drops some. The repertoire holds approximately 2,200,000 clones, with roughly 91% as singletons. This TCR derives from a man aged 18-30 years in good health. Some clones in this sample may be carry-over from other donors' samples. Sequenced: naive CD8+ T cells from PBMCs.

The DNA of the CDR3 is TGTGCCAGCAGCGCAGGACGGGGGAGAGCCAAAAACATTCAGTACTTC. Translated, it gives CASSAGRGRAKNIQYF. The chain is built from TRBV7-9 and TRBJ2-4, with D tentatively TRBD2 (6 bases). Germline V gene sequence: CDR1 SEHNR, CDR2 FQNEAQ (reference sequence). The CDR3 spans 16 residues. With 5 bases removed from V and 0 bases from J, the gap between germline ends came to 14 bases.